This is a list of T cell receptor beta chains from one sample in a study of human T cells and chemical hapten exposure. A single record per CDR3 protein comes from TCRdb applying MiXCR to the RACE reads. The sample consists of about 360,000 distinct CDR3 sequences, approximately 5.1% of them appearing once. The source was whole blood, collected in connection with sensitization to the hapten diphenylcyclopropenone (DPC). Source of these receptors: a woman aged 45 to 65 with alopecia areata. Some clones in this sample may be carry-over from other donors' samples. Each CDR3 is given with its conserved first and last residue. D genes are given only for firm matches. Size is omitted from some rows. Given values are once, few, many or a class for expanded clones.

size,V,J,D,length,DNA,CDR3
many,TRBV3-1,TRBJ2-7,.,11,TGTGCCAGCAGCCAATCCTACGAGCAGTACTTC,CASSQSYEQYF
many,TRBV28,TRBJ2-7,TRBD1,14,TGTGCCAGCAGTTTCAGGGGGCGCAACTACGAGCAGTACTTC,CASSFRGRNYEQYF
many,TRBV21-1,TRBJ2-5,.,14,TGTGCCAGCAGCAATCCCGGGGGGGATGAGACCCAGTACTTC,CASSNPGGDETQYF
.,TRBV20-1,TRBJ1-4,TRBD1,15,TGCAGTGCCAACAACCAACAGGGGTCTAATGAAAAACTGTTTTTT,CSANNQQGSNEKLFF
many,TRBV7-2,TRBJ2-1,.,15,TGTGCCAGCAGCTTACAGGTTAGCTCCTACAATGAGCAGTTCTTC,CASSLQVSSYNEQFF
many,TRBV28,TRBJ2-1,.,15,TGTGCCAGCAGTCCTACAGGGATTTTAAGTAATGAGCAGTTCTTC,CASSPTGILSNEQFF
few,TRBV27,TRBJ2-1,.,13,TGTGCCAGCAGTTTAAGGGCAGCAGGTGAGCAGTTCTTC,CASSLRAAGEQFF
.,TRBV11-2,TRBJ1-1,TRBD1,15,TGTGCCAGCAGCCCCGGGACAGGGGGTAAGGCTGAAGCTTTCTTT,CASSPGTGGKAEAFF
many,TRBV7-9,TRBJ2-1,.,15,TGTGCCAGCAGCTTAGTCCGGCAGGGGGGCAATGAGCAGTTCTTC,CASSLVRQGGNEQFF
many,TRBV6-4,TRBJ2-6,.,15,TGTGCCAGCAGTGACAGGCGCTCTGGGGCCAACGTCCTGACTTTC,CASSDRRSGANVLTF
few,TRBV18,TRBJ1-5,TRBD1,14,TGTGCCAGCTCACAGGGACAGCTCAATCAGCCCCAGCATTTT,CASSQGQLNQPQHF
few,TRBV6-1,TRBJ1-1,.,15,TGTGCCAGCAGCGGGACACTCCTCAAAAACACTGAAGCTTTCTTT,CASSGTLLKNTEAFF
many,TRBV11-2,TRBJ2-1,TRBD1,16,TGTGCCAGCAGCCCCTACAGGGGCCCTGCAAACAATGAGCAGTTCTTC,CASSPYRGPANNEQFF
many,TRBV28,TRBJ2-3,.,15,TGTGCCAGCAGGCGGTCGGGAACCCGCACAGATACGCAGTATTTT,CASRRSGTRTDTQYF
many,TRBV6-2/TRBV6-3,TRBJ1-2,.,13,TGTGCCAGCAGTTCAGACAGGACCTATGGCTACACCTTC,CASSSDRTYGYTF
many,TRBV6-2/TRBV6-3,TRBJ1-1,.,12,TGTGCCAGCAGTTTCAAGAACACTGAAGCTTTCTTT,CASSFKNTEAFF
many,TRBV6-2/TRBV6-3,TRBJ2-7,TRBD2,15,TGTGCCAGCAGCCCCCAGCGGGAGGTGCGGAGCGAGCAGTACTTC,CASSPQREVRSEQYF
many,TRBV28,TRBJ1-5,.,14,TGTGCCAGCAGTTTTAGAAGGAGCAATCAGCCCCAGCATTTT,CASSFRRSNQPQHF
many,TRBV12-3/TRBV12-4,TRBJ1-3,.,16,TGTGCCAGCAGTTCCCATGGGGAGTCCTCTGGAAACACCATATATTTT,CASSSHGESSGNTIYF
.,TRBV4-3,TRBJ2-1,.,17,TGCGCCAGCAGCCAAGAACTAGAGCGGGTGAGAATTAATGAGCAGTTCTTC,CASSQELERVRINEQFF
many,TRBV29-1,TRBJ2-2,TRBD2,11,TGCAGTGCGGGGGGGGCCGGGGAGCTGTTTTTT,CSAGGAGELFF
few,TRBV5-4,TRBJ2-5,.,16,TGTGCCAGCAGCTTGGACCAGGGGTCCTGGGAAGAGACCCAGTACTTC,CASSLDQGSWEETQYF
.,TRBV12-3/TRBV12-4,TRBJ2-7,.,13,TGTGCCAGCAGCCTGACAGAACACTACGAGCAGTACTTC,CASSLTEHYEQYF
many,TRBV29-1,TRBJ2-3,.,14,TGCAGCGTTGAAGGGGACGTGAGGCCAGATACGCAGTATTTT,CSVEGDVRPDTQYF
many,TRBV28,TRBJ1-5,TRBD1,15,TGTGCCAGCAGTATAAGGACAGGGGGCCCCAAGCCCCAGCATTTT,CASSIRTGGPKPQHF
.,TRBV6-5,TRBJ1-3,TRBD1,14,TGTGCCAGCAGATTCAGGGGGCTTGGAAACACCATATATTTT,CASRFRGLGNTIYF
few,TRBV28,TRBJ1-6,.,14,TGTGCCAGCCGAACGGTCGGGGAAGATTCACCCCTCCACTTT,CASRTVGEDSPLHF
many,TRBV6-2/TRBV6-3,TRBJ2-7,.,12,TGTGCCAGCAGTTGGACTGTCTACGAGCAGTACTTC,CASSWTVYEQYF
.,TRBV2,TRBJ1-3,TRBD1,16,TGTGCCAGCAGCTTAAAACAGGGGGCGAGTGGAAACACCATATATTTT,CASSLKQGASGNTIYF
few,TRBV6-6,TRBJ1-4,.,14,TGTGCCAGCAGTGGAGGAGGTTCGAATGAAAAACTGTTTTTT,CASSGGGSNEKLFF
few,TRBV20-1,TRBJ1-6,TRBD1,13,TGCAGTGCCGCGGACAGGGGGAGTTCACCCCTCCACTTT,CSAADRGSSPLHF
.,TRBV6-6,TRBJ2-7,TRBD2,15,TGTGCCAGCAACCCTAGCGGCGTATTCTCCTACGAGCAGTACTTC,CASNPSGVFSYEQYF
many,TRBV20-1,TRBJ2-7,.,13,TGCAGTGCTCGGTTCAGGGACCTCTACGAGCAGTACTTC,CSARFRDLYEQYF
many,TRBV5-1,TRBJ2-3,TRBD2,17,TGCGCCAGCAGTTATACGGGACTAGCGGGGCGCACAGATACGCAGTATTTT,CASSYTGLAGRTDTQYF
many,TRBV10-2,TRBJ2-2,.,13,TGCGCCAGCAGTTCCGCCATGACCGGGGAGCTGTTTTTT,CASSSAMTGELFF
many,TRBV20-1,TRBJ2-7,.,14,TGCAGTGCTAGTGACCCGAAGTGGGCCTACGAGCAGTACTTC,CSASDPKWAYEQYF
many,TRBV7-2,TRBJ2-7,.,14,TGTGCCAGCAGCTCCCACGGGGGAGCCTACGAGCAGTACTTC,CASSSHGGAYEQYF